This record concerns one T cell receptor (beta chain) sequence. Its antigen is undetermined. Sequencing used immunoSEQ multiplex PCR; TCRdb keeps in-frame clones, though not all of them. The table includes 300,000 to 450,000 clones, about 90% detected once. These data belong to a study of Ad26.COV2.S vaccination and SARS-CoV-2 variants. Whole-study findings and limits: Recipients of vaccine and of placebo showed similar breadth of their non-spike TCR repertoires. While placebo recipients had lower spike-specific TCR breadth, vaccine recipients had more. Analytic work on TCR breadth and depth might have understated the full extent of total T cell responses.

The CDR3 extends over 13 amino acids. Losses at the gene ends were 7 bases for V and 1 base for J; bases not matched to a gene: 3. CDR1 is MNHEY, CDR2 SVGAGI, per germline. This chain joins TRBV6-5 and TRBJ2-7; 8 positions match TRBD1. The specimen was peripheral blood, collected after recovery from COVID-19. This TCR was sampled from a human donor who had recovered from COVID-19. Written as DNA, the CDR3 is TGTGCCAGCACTGGACAGGGATCCTACGAGCAGTACTTC. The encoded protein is CASTGQGSYEQYF.